The clone carrying this T cell receptor beta chain was seen only once. This sample is part of a study of OX40 agonist ivuxolimab in advanced cancers. Assay: immunoSEQ multiplex PCR; the TCRdb copy retains only in-frame clones and omits some. The sample includes more than 80,000 clones, about 89% of them seen just once. This CDR3 has 16 residues. V gave up 0 bases and J gave up 7 bases; unmatched junction bases: 9. Germline CDR1 and CDR2: MNHEY and SVGAGI. The V gene is TRBV6-5, the J gene TRBJ2-3; TRBD1 agrees at 8 bases. The sequence was obtained from an adult with an advanced solid tumor such as melanoma, head and neck, liver or kidney cancer. The specimen was CD4+ or CD8+ T cells sorted from blood, collected in a trial of the OX40 agonist ivuxolimab. The chain's CDR3 is CASSYSSPGGIYTQYF. The CDR3 DNA follows: TGTGCCAGCAGTTACTCGTCCCCAGGGGGCATATATACGCAGTATTTT.